This passage covers 18 T cell receptor beta chains from one sample sequenced in a study of T-cell reconstitution after alpha-beta-depleted transplantation in children. This sample's TCRbeta library carried unique molecular identifier barcodes. One entry per CDR3 protein results from TCRdb running MiXCR on the PCR reads. The data hold about 610,000 distinct CDR3 sequences, with roughly a tenth observed a single time. Source: PBMCs from the stem cell graft donor, taken from the stem cell graft. The receptors originated from a human donor who donated a stem cell graft to a child with acute myeloid leukemia.

The rearrangement links TRBV4-1 to TRBJ2-7; 7 nucleotides line up with TRBD2. CDR1 and CDR2 (germline): MGHRA, YSYEKL. After removal of 2 bases from V and 5 bases from J, the junction contained 3 bases not matched to a gene. This CDR3 contains 13 residues. Here the CDR3 DNA reads TGCGCCAGCAGCCAAACTAGCGTCCACGAGCAGTACTTC. Protein sequence: CASSQTSVHEQYF.

This clonotype was counted between two and nine times. The CDR3 is CASSYALESSYNEQFF. CDR3 DNA: TGTGCCAGCAGTTACGCACTAGAGAGCTCCTACAATGAGCAGTTCTTC. J is TRBJ2-1 and V is TRBV6-5, with a weak D call TRBD2 (5 bases). The CDR3 runs to 16 residues. CDR1 is MNHEY, CDR2 SVGAGI, per germline. V lost 2 bases and J 0 bases, leaving 11 bases between the germline ends.

This clonotype was seen a few times. V usage is TRBV28 and J usage is TRBJ2-1; D gene uncertain. Deletions cut 8 bases from V and 0 bases from J, with 11 bases between. Germline CDR1 reads MDHEN; CDR2 reads SYDVKM. The CDR3 has 14 residues. CDR3 bases: TGTGCCAGCCACTGGAAGAGCTCCTACAATGAGCAGTTCTTC. This sequence encodes CASHWKSSYNEQFF.

This clonotype was seen many times. The V and J genes are TRBV4-3 and TRBJ2-1; TRBD2 matches at 10 bases. The CDR3 is 17 amino acids. Germline V gene lookup returns CDR1 LGHNA and CDR2 YSLEER. Trimming cost V 0 bases and J 9 bases; bases outside gene matches: 11. CDR3 sequence reads: CASSQDLASGSLGEQFF. The CDR3 DNA reads as TGCGCCAGCAGCCAAGATCTTGCTAGCGGGAGTTTAGGTGAGCAGTTCTTC.

The V call is TRBV11-2, the J call TRBJ2-2; 10 bases are a match to TRBD2. Germline V gives CDR1 SGHAT, CDR2 FQNNGV. J was trimmed by 5 bases and V by 5 bases; bases with no gene match: 5. CDR3 length equals 15 residues. CDR3 DNA: TGTGCCAGCAGCCCCACTAGCGGGAAGACCGGGGAGCTGTTTTTT. Its protein is CASSPTSGKTGELFF.

This chain uses TRBV20-1 with TRBJ2-3; 13 nucleotides align to TRBD2. Per germline, CDR1 DFQATT and CDR2 SNEGSKA (reference sequence). With 6 bases clipped from V and 4 bases from J, the junction kept 7 bases outside the gene matches. This CDR3 has 15 residues. In DNA form, the CDR3 reads TGCAGTGCCACTCGACTAGCGGGAGGTTCAGATACGCAGTATTTT. Amino acids: CSATRLAGGSDTQYF.

Many counts were recorded for this clonotype. The genes are TRBV7-9 and TRBJ2-1; D perhaps matches TRBD2 (6 bases). V dropped 6 bases and J dropped 0 bases, with 18 bases sitting between them. Germline V gene sequence: CDR1 SEHNR, CDR2 FQNEAQ (reference sequence). The length of the CDR3 is 17 residues. This CDR3 reads CASRDFGGTLSYNEQFF. DNA of the CDR3: TGTGCCAGCAGAGATTTTGGCGGGACCCTCTCCTACAATGAGCAGTTCTTC.

CDR3 sequence (DNA): TGTGCCAGCAGCCGCGGGGGGACGGGTCCGTACAATGAGCAGTTCTTC. Translating gives CASSRGGTGPYNEQFF. The chain joins TRBV3-1 to TRBJ2-1; TRBD2 matches at 8 bases. CDR3 length equals 16 residues. After removal of 4 bases from V and 4 bases from J, the junction contained 9 bases not matched to a gene. CDR1 LGHDT and CDR2 YNNKEL come from the germline V gene (reference sequence).

The CDR3 coding sequence is TGCGCCAGCAGCCAAGATTGGCTAAGGAGCTACGAGCAGTACTTC. Translation: CASSQDWLRSYEQYF. The chain combines TRBV4-3 with TRBJ2-7; D is ambiguous. This CDR3 contains 15 residues. Germline lookup yields CDR1 LGHNA and CDR2 YSLEER. Trimming took 0 bases from V and 3 from J, leaving 12 bases between them.

The rearrangement uses TRBV6-1 and TRBJ1-5; TRBD1 matches 8 bases. The CDR3 has 14 residues. J gave up 4 bases and V 4 bases, and 3 bases lay outside the gene matches. Looked up from germline, CDR1 is MNHNS and CDR2 is SASEGT. The CDR3 spells CASSGQGPNQPQHF. DNA of the CDR3: TGTGCCAGCAGTGGACAGGGGCCAAATCAGCCCCAGCATTTT.

In this sample, this clonotype turned up a few times. The J gene is TRBJ2-2, the V gene TRBV24-1; 7 nucleotides agree with TRBD2. V shed 0 bases and J 1 base; nucleotides not matched to a gene: 1. The length of the CDR3 is 16 residues. CDR1 and CDR2 (germline): KGHDR, SFDVKD. CDR3 sequence: CATSDLSGKNTGELFF. The CDR3 nucleotides read TGTGCCACCAGTGATTTGAGCGGGAAGAACACCGGGGAGCTGTTTTTT.

This clonotype was picked up a small number of times. The chain recombines TRBV20-1 with TRBJ1-1, with 8 positions matching TRBD1. The V gene's germline CDR1 is DFQATT and CDR2 SNEGSKA (reference sequence). This CDR3 has 14 amino acids. Trimming removed 5 bases from V and 0 bases from J; junction bases left unmatched: 5. The CDR3 region has the DNA TGCAGTGCTCGGGACAGGAGCATGAACACTGAAGCTTTCTTT. Translated: CSARDRSMNTEAFF.

The sample holds a few counts of this clonotype. The V gene is TRBV20-1, the J gene TRBJ2-7; D possibly corresponds to TRBD1 (6 bases). The CDR3 loop spans 14 amino acids. The germline CDR1 and CDR2 sequences are DFQATT and SNEGSKA (reference sequence). V was pared by 1 base and J by 3 bases, with 13 bases between. The CDR3 DNA sequence: TGCAGTGCTAGAGGTGGACAGACTATCTACGAGCAGTACTTC. Protein product: CSARGGQTIYEQYF.

This clonotype was detected only a few times. The J gene is TRBJ1-2, the V gene TRBV7-8; 9 bases agree with TRBD1. There are 14 residues in the CDR3. Trimming at V came to 5 bases and at J to 4 bases, leaving 5 bases not matched to a gene. CDR1 is SGHVS, CDR2 FQNEAQ, per germline. CDR3 nucleotides: TGTGCCAGCAGCCTACAGGGGGCGACCTATGGCTACACCTTC. As protein: CASSLQGATYGYTF. The variable domain in full, completed from reference TRBV7-8 and TRBJ1-2, reads GAGVSQSPRYKVAKRGQDVALRCDPISGHVSLFWYQQALGQGPEFLTYFQNEAQLDKSGLPSDRFFAERPEGSVSTLKIQRTQQEDSAVYLCASSLQGATYGYTFGSGTRLTVV.

Only a few counts were recorded for this clonotype. CDR3: CSGLDGQETQYF. CDR3 nucleotide sequence: TGCAGCGGTTTGGACGGACAAGAGACCCAGTACTTC. V is TRBV29-1 and J is TRBJ2-5; no clear D. V lost 7 bases and J lost 2, with 11 bases in between. The CDR3 is made up of 12 amino acids. CDR1 and CDR2 (germline): SQVTM, ANQGSEA.

This sequence joins TRBV7-9 and TRBJ2-3; 9 nucleotides line up with TRBD2. V trimming: 5 bases; J trimming: 1 base; junction bases outside the gene matches: 7. Germline loops: CDR1 SEHNR, CDR2 FQNEAQ (reference sequence). This CDR3 has 16 amino acids. DNA for the CDR3: TGTGCCAGCAGCACCTGGACTAGCGTTGGCACAGATACGCAGTATTTT. It yields the protein CASSTWTSVGTDTQYF.

The chain carries TRBV20-1 and TRBJ2-5; D gene uncertain. This CDR3 comprises 12 residues. From germline, CDR1 is DFQATT and CDR2 SNEGSKA (reference sequence). V lost 2 bases and J 2 bases, leaving 6 bases between the germline ends. Here the CDR3 DNA reads TGCAGTGCTAGACCCTTTCAAGAGACCCAGTACTTC. Translated: CSARPFQETQYF.

The V gene is TRBV4-3, the J gene TRBJ2-5; 7 bases are shared with TRBD2. The trim removed 2 bases at V and 3 bases at J, leaving 15 bases unmatched. Per the germline V gene, CDR1 is LGHNA and CDR2 is YSLEER. The CDR3 totals 18 residues. The CDR3 loop reads CASSQWPPGGPPKETQYF. In DNA, the CDR3 is TGCGCCAGCAGCCAATGGCCCCCGGGAGGCCCGCCAAAAGAGACCCAGTACTTC.